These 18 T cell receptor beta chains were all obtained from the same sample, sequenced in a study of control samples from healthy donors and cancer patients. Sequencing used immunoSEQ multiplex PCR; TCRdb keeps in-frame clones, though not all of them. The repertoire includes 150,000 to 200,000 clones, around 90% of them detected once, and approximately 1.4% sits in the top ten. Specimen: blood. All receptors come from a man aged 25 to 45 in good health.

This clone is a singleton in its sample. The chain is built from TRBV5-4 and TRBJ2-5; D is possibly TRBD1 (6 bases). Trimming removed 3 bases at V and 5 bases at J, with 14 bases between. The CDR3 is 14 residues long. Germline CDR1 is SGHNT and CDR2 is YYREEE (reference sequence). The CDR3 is CASSSIQGSETQYF. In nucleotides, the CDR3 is TGTGCCAGCAGCTCGATACAGGGTTCGGAGACCCAGTACTTC.

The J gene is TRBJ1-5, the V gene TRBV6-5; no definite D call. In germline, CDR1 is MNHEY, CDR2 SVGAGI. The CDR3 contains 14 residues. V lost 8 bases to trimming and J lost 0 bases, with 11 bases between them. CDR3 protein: CASRSLDSNQPQHF. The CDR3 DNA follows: TGTGCCAGCCGAAGCTTAGATAGCAATCAGCCCCAGCATTTT.

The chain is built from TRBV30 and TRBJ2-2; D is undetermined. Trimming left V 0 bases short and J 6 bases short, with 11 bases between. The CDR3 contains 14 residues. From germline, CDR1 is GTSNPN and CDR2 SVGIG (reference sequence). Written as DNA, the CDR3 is TGTGCCTGGAGTGTACGGCCGGTGGCCGGGGAGCTGTTTTTT. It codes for CAWSVRPVAGELFF.

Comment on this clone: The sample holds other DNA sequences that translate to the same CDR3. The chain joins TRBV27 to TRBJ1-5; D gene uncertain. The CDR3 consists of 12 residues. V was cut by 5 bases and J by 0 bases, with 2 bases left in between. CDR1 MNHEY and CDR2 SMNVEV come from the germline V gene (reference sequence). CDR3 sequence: CASSPSNQPQHF. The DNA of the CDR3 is TGTGCCAGCAGTCCTAGCAATCAGCCCCAGCATTTT.

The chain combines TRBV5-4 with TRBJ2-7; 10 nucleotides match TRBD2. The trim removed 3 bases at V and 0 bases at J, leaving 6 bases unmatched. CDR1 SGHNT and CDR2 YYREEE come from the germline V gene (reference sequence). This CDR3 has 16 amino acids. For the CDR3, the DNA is TGTGCCAGCAGCTCCCAAGCGGGAGGGCCCTCCTACGAGCAGTACTTC. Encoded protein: CASSSQAGGPSYEQYF.

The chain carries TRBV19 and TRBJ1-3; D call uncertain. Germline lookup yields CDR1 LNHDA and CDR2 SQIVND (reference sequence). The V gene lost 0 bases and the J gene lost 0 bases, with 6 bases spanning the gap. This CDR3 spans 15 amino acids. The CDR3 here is CASSIEGSSGNTIYF. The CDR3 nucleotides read TGTGCCAGTAGTATAGAAGGATCCTCTGGAAACACCATATATTTT.

Written as DNA, the CDR3 is TGTGCCTGGAGGGGGGACAGGGCCCGCTATGGCTACACCTTC. This encodes CAWRGDRARYGYTF. The chain joins TRBV30 to TRBJ1-2, with TRBD1 identical over 9 bases. The CDR3 spans 14 residues. The junction had 6 bases not matched to a gene; V was cut back by 3 bases and J by 4 bases. Germline V lookup: CDR1 GTSNPN, CDR2 SVGIG (reference sequence).

CDR3 bases: TGTGCCAGTAGTATAGGAAGGGGCACAGATACGCAGTATTTT. Its translation is CASSIGRGTDTQYF. The V and J genes are TRBV19 and TRBJ2-3; no clear D. Trimming took 1 base from V and 1 from J, leaving 6 bases between them. This CDR3 is 14 amino acids long. Per germline, CDR1 LNHDA and CDR2 SQIVND (reference sequence).

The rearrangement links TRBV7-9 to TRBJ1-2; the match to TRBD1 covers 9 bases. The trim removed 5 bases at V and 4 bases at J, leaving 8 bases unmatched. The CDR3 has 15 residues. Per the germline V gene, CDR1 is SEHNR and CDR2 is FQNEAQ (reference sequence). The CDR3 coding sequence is TGTGCCAGCAGCCCAAGGACAGGGGACTTCTATGGCTACACCTTC. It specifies CASSPRTGDFYGYTF. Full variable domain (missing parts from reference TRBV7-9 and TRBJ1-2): DTGVSQNPRHKITKRGQNVTFRCDPISEHNRLYWYRQTLGQGPEFLTYFQNEAQLEKSRLLSDRFSAERPKGSFSTLEIQRTEQGDSAMYLCASSPRTGDFYGYTFGSGTRLTVV.

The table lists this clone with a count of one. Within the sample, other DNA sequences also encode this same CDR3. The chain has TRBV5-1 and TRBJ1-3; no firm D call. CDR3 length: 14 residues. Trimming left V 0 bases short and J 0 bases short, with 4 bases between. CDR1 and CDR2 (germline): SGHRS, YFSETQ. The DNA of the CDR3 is TGCGCCAGCAGCTTGGGGGACTCTGGAAACACCATATATTTT. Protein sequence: CASSLGDSGNTIYF.

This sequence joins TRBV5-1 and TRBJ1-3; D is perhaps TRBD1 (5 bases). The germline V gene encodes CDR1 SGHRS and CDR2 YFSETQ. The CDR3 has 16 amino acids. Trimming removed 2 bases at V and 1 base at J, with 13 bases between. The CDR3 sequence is CASSFGTDSSGNTIYF. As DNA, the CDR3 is TGCGCCAGCAGCTTCGGGACGGATTCATCTGGAAACACCATATATTTT. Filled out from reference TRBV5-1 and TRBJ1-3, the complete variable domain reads KAGVTQTPRYLIKTRGQQVTLSCSPISGHRSVSWYQQTPGQGLQFLFEYFSETQRNKGNFPGRFSGRQFSNSRSEMNVSTLELGDSALYLCASSFGTDSSGNTIYFGEGSWLTVV.

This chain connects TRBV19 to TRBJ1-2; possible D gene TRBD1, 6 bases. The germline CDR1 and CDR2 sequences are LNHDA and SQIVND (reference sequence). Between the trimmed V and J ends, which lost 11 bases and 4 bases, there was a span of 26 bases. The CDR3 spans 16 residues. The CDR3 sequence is CASTSFPGQPIYGYTF. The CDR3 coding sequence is TGTGCCTCCACCTCTTTTCCGGGACAACCGATCTATGGCTACACCTTC.

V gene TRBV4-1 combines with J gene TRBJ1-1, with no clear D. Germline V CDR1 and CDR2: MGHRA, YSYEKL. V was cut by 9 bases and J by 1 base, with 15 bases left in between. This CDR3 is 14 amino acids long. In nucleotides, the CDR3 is TGCGCCAGTTCTTCGAGAACCACGAACACTGAAGCTTTCTTT. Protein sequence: CASSSRTTNTEAFF.

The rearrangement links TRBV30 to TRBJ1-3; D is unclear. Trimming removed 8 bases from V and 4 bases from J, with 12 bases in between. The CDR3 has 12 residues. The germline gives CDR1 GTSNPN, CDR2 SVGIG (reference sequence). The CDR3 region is CAQRPGGNTIYF. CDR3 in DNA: TGTGCCCAACGCCCGGGGGGAAACACCATATATTTT.

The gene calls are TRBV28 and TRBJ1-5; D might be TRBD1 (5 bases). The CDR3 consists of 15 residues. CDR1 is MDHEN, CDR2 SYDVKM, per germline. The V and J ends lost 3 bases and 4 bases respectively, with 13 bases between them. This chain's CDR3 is CASSFLSGTNQPQHF. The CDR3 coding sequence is TGTGCCAGCAGTTTTTTGTCAGGGACTAATCAGCCCCAGCATTTT.

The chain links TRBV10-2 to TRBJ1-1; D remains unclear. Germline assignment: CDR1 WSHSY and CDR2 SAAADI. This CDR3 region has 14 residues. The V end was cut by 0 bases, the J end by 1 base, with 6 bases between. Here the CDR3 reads CASSESVANTEAFF. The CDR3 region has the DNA TGCGCCAGCAGTGAGTCGGTGGCGAACACTGAAGCTTTCTTT.

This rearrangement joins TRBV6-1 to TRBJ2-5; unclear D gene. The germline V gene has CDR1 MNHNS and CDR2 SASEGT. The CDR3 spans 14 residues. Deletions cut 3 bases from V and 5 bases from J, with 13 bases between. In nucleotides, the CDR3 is TGTGCCAGCAGTGAGAGTACGCTTCGGGAGACCCAGTACTTC. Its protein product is CASSESTLRETQYF.

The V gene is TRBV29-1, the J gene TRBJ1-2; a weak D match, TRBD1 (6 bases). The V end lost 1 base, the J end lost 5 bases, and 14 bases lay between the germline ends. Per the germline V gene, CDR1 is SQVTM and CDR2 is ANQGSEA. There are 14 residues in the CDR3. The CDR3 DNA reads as TGCAGCGTTGAAGGGACAGCGTCTCTATATGGCTACACCTTC. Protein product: CSVEGTASLYGYTF.